The rows below give T cell receptor beta chains drawn from one sample of a study of blood T cell repertoires in COVID-19. Profiling relied on immunoSEQ multiplex PCR, and the TCRdb table lists in-frame clones only, not all of them. The sample contains some 370,000 clones, roughly 90% of which appear only once. Sequenced material: peripheral blood. The receptors were gathered from a man between 18 and 29 years old with active or convalescent COVID-19. Both conserved end residues are part of each CDR3. Fields, in order: CDR3 DNA, CDR3 protein, V gene, D gene, clone size, J gene. The D gene is left open where the match is weak. Clone size is given for some rows only: seen once, a few or many times, or a class if the clone is expanded.

DNA: TGTGCCTGGAGTAGAGGTGGACTAGCGACCTACAATGAGCAGTTCTTC
CDR3: CAWSRGGLATYNEQFF
V: TRBV30
D: TRBD2
size: NA
J: TRBJ2-1

DNA: TGTGCCAGCAGTGATAGATTACTAGCGGGGGGACTAGCCAAAAACATTCAGTACTTC
CDR3: CASSDRLLAGGLAKNIQYF
V: TRBV2
D: TRBD2
size: once
J: TRBJ2-4

DNA: TGTGCCAGCAGCTTAAGGGGACAGGGGGTGTATCAGCCCCAGCATTTT
CDR3: CASSLRGQGVYQPQHF
V: TRBV7-7
D: TRBD1
size: NA
J: TRBJ1-5

DNA: TGTGCCAGCGCCGAGCGGGGGGGCCGGGTCGAGCAGTACTTC
CDR3: CASAERGGRVEQYF
V: TRBV14
D: TRBD2
size: once
J: TRBJ2-7

DNA: TGTGCCAGCAGTTTAGTATCAGGTGTGCATGAAGCTTTCTTT
CDR3: CASSLVSGVHEAFF
V: TRBV27
D: NA
size: NA
J: TRBJ1-1

DNA: TGTGCCAGCAGTAAGCTGACAGGGGGCTTGGAAGATACGCAGTATTTT
CDR3: CASSKLTGGLEDTQYF
V: TRBV6-2/TRBV6-3
D: TRBD1
size: NA
J: TRBJ2-3

DNA: TGTGCCAGTATCGGGGAGCCAGATACGCAGTATTTT
CDR3: CASIGEPDTQYF
V: TRBV19
D: NA
size: NA
J: TRBJ2-3

DNA: TGTGCCAGCAGAGAGGACTCTGCAACTAATGAAAAACTGTTTTTT
CDR3: CASREDSATNEKLFF
V: TRBV27
D: NA
size: NA
J: TRBJ1-4

DNA: TGTGCCATCAGTGCGGCAGGGGTTCAAAAACTGTTTTTT
CDR3: CAISAAGVQKLFF
V: TRBV10-3
D: NA
size: NA
J: TRBJ1-4

DNA: TGCGCCAGCAGCTTGGACCCAGCGGGGGAGCAAGAGACCCAGTACTTC
CDR3: CASSLDPAGEQETQYF
V: TRBV5-1
D: TRBD2
size: NA
J: TRBJ2-5

DNA: TGTGCCAGCAGGTGGGGGGACGGCTACACCTTC
CDR3: CASRWGDGYTF
V: TRBV28
D: NA
size: NA
J: TRBJ1-2

DNA: TGTGCCAGCAGTTTCGGCAGGGGGTCTGGCAATGAGCAGTTCTTC
CDR3: CASSFGRGSGNEQFF
V: TRBV28
D: TRBD1
size: NA
J: TRBJ2-1

DNA: TGTGCCAGCAGTCCAGGACAGGGCTATGGAGCTTTCTTT
CDR3: CASSPGQGYGAFF
V: TRBV6-4
D: TRBD1
size: NA
J: TRBJ1-1

DNA: TGTGCCAGCAGTTTCGGCACAGCTCCATCTCCCCTCCACTTT
CDR3: CASSFGTAPSPLHF
V: TRBV27
D: NA
size: NA
J: TRBJ1-6

DNA: TGTGCCAGCAGCTTAAATCGTCTCAGGGGGCCCACTGAAGCTTTCTTT
CDR3: CASSLNRLRGPTEAFF
V: TRBV7-8
D: TRBD1
size: once
J: TRBJ1-1

DNA: TGTGCCAGCAGGGAAACAGGGGGCACTGAAGCTTTCTTT
CDR3: CASRETGGTEAFF
V: TRBV2
D: TRBD1
size: NA
J: TRBJ1-1

DNA: TGCGCCAGCAGCCAAGTCTCCAATCAGCCCCAGCATTTT
CDR3: CASSQVSNQPQHF
V: TRBV4-1
D: NA
size: NA
J: TRBJ1-5

DNA: TGTGCCAGCAGTGTTGGACAGGCGAGCTCCTACGAGCAGTACTTC
CDR3: CASSVGQASSYEQYF
V: TRBV2
D: TRBD1
size: NA
J: TRBJ2-7

DNA: TGTGCCAGCAGTTTATCGGGACAACGGTTGCCCCTCCACTTT
CDR3: CASSLSGQRLPLHF
V: TRBV28
D: NA
size: NA
J: TRBJ1-6

DNA: TGTGCCACCAGTGATTCCGGGACAGGGGTGGCACAGCCCCAGCATTTT
CDR3: CATSDSGTGVAQPQHF
V: TRBV24-1
D: TRBD1
size: NA
J: TRBJ1-5

DNA: TGTGCCAGCAGCCTGAGTGGCTCCTACAATGAGCAGTTCTTC
CDR3: CASSLSGSYNEQFF
V: TRBV9
D: NA
size: NA
J: TRBJ2-1

DNA: TGTGCCAGTATCCCGACAGGGGTGGATATCGGCTACACCTTC
CDR3: CASIPTGVDIGYTF
V: TRBV19
D: TRBD1
size: NA
J: TRBJ1-2

DNA: TGTGCCAGCAGTACCCGACTAGCGGGAGTGTTTGTCTCCTACGAGCAGTACTTC
CDR3: CASSTRLAGVFVSYEQYF
V: TRBV28
D: TRBD2
size: NA
J: TRBJ2-7

DNA: TGCGCCAGCAGGTCAGGGACAGGGGTCTACGAGCAGTACTTC
CDR3: CASRSGTGVYEQYF
V: TRBV10-2
D: TRBD1
size: NA
J: TRBJ2-7

DNA: TGTGCCAGCAGTCTCGGGACAGCGGCTTATAATGAAAAACTGTTTTTT
CDR3: CASSLGTAAYNEKLFF
V: TRBV28
D: TRBD1
size: few
J: TRBJ1-4

DNA: TGTGCCGGAACGGGACAGAACTCCTACGAGCAGTACTTC
CDR3: CAGTGQNSYEQYF
V: TRBV27
D: TRBD1
size: NA
J: TRBJ2-7

DNA: TGTGCCAGCAGCTTAATCGGCAGGGGGAGTTTATCTGGGGCCAACGTGCTGACTTTC
CDR3: CASSLIGRGSLSGANVLTF
V: TRBV7-3
D: TRBD1
size: NA
J: TRBJ2-6

DNA: TGTGCCAGCAGTTACGACAGGGGCGCGGCCCAGCATTTT
CDR3: CASSYDRGAAQHF
V: TRBV6-6
D: TRBD1
size: NA
J: TRBJ1-5

DNA: TGTGCCAGCAGTCTCCGGGGGGGTAGGAACGATGGCTACACCTTC
CDR3: CASSLRGGRNDGYTF
V: TRBV27
D: NA
size: NA
J: TRBJ1-2

DNA: TGTGCCAGCAGTTTAGGGACAGCGAACACCGGGGAGCTGTTTTTT
CDR3: CASSLGTANTGELFF
V: TRBV28
D: TRBD1
size: NA
J: TRBJ2-2

DNA: TGTGCCAGCAGCTTATCTTCAGGGAAGTTGACCTACGAGCAGTACTTC
CDR3: CASSLSSGKLTYEQYF
V: TRBV7-8
D: NA
size: NA
J: TRBJ2-7

DNA: TGTGCCAGCAGCCGGACAGCTACTGGAAAACTGTTTTTT
CDR3: CASSRTATGKLFF
V: TRBV6-5
D: NA
size: NA
J: TRBJ1-4

DNA: TGTGCCAGCAGCTCGTCACAGGGGGCCTCCTACGAGCAGTACTTC
CDR3: CASSSSQGASYEQYF
V: TRBV7-9
D: TRBD1
size: once
J: TRBJ2-7

DNA: TGTGCCAGACAGGGGGGTGGCTACACCTTC
CDR3: CARQGGGYTF
V: TRBV5-3
D: TRBD1
size: NA
J: TRBJ1-2

DNA: TGCGCCAGCAGCCATCCTAGCGGGAGCTACTACAATGAGCAGTTCTTC
CDR3: CASSHPSGSYYNEQFF
V: TRBV4-1
D: TRBD2
size: NA
J: TRBJ2-1

DNA: TGTGCCAGCGCCAGAGGTCAGCCCCAGCATTTT
CDR3: CASARGQPQHF
V: TRBV28
D: NA
size: NA
J: TRBJ1-5

DNA: TGTGCCAGCAGACGACTAGCGGGGGCTTTGTACCAAGAGACCCAGTACTTC
CDR3: CASRRLAGALYQETQYF
V: TRBV28
D: TRBD2
size: once
J: TRBJ2-5

DNA: TGTGCCTCGGGGGGTGGCACCAATGAGCAGTTCTTC
CDR3: CASGGGTNEQFF
V: TRBV7-3
D: TRBD2
size: NA
J: TRBJ2-1

DNA: TGTGCCAGCAGTCGAAGGGGAGGGGGCACTGAAGCTTTCTTT
CDR3: CASSRRGGGTEAFF
V: TRBV6-2/TRBV6-3
D: NA
size: NA
J: TRBJ1-1

DNA: TGTGCAAGTCGATATAACAGGGGACTCCCCTACGAGCAGTACTTC
CDR3: CASRYNRGLPYEQYF
V: TRBV12-2
D: NA
size: NA
J: TRBJ2-7

DNA: TGTGCCAGCAGCCCCGCGATCACGCAGTATTTT
CDR3: CASSPAITQYF
V: TRBV7-9
D: NA
size: NA
J: TRBJ2-3

DNA: TGTGCCAGCAGCGCCAGGGGACAGAATCAAGAGACCCAGTACTTC
CDR3: CASSARGQNQETQYF
V: TRBV9
D: TRBD1
size: NA
J: TRBJ2-5

DNA: TGCGCCAGCAGCCACCGAGGAGCACGTAGCGACGGCACAGATACGCAGTATTTT
CDR3: CASSHRGARSDGTDTQYF
V: TRBV4-3
D: NA
size: NA
J: TRBJ2-3

DNA: TGTGCCAGCAGCTATACGGACAGGGGGTTGGCCAAAAACATTCAGTACTTC
CDR3: CASSYTDRGLAKNIQYF
V: TRBV7-9
D: TRBD1
size: NA
J: TRBJ2-4

DNA: TGTGCCAGCTCGACGACTAGCGGAAGCTCCTACAATGAGCAGTTCTTC
CDR3: CASSTTSGSSYNEQFF
V: TRBV18
D: TRBD2
size: NA
J: TRBJ2-1

DNA: TGTGCCAGCAGGAATTTGACAGGGGCCCCCGAAGCTTTCTTT
CDR3: CASRNLTGAPEAFF
V: TRBV4-2
D: TRBD1
size: NA
J: TRBJ1-1

DNA: TGTGCCAGCAGCGTAGGTTCGGGCAGGGCGAACACTGAAGCTTTCTTT
CDR3: CASSVGSGRANTEAFF
V: TRBV9
D: NA
size: NA
J: TRBJ1-1

DNA: TGTGCCAGCAGCTTGGGGGACAGGGCGAACACCGGGGAGCTGTTTTTT
CDR3: CASSLGDRANTGELFF
V: TRBV5-4
D: TRBD1
size: NA
J: TRBJ2-2

DNA: TGTGCCAGCAGTTACCGCCTCGGGAGGACTAATGAAAAACTGTTTTTT
CDR3: CASSYRLGRTNEKLFF
V: TRBV6-2/TRBV6-3
D: NA
size: NA
J: TRBJ1-4

DNA: TGTGCCATCAGTGAGACGGGACAGGGAATCCAAGAGACCCAGTACTTC
CDR3: CAISETGQGIQETQYF
V: TRBV10-3
D: TRBD1
size: NA
J: TRBJ2-5

DNA: TGCGCCAGCAGCCTAGGACAGGGGGTATCTGAAGCTTTCTTT
CDR3: CASSLGQGVSEAFF
V: TRBV4-1
D: TRBD1
size: NA
J: TRBJ1-1

DNA: TGTGCCAGCAGCGGTGGCCTTTGGGACTCCACAGATACGCAGTATTTT
CDR3: CASSGGLWDSTDTQYF
V: TRBV9
D: NA
size: NA
J: TRBJ2-3

DNA: TGTGCCAGCAGCGATCAGTATCTTGGAAACACCATATATTTT
CDR3: CASSDQYLGNTIYF
V: TRBV7-6
D: NA
size: NA
J: TRBJ1-3

DNA: TGTGCCAGCAGTGATCAGTTACATACCTCCTACAATGAGCAGTTCTTC
CDR3: CASSDQLHTSYNEQFF
V: TRBV6-4
D: NA
size: many
J: TRBJ2-1

DNA: TGCGCCAGCAGCCAAGAGCAGGGGGATCAGCCCCAGCATTTT
CDR3: CASSQEQGDQPQHF
V: TRBV4-3
D: TRBD1
size: NA
J: TRBJ1-5

DNA: TGTGCCAGCACCGGCGGGAGGGCCCTCTACGAGCAGTACTTC
CDR3: CASTGGRALYEQYF
V: TRBV2
D: TRBD2
size: NA
J: TRBJ2-7

DNA: TGTGCCAGCAGCCCCGCAGCGGGGGGGCCTTTCCTAGCCAAAAACATTCAGTACTTC
CDR3: CASSPAAGGPFLAKNIQYF
V: TRBV14
D: TRBD2
size: NA
J: TRBJ2-4

DNA: TGCGCCAGCAGCTTGGACAGGGCCAGCGGGGCCAACGTCCTGACTTTC
CDR3: CASSLDRASGANVLTF
V: TRBV5-1
D: NA
size: NA
J: TRBJ2-6

DNA: TGTGCCAGCAGCTTACGGGGAGTAGCGGCCTACAATGAGCAGTTCTTC
CDR3: CASSLRGVAAYNEQFF
V: TRBV7-2
D: NA
size: NA
J: TRBJ2-1